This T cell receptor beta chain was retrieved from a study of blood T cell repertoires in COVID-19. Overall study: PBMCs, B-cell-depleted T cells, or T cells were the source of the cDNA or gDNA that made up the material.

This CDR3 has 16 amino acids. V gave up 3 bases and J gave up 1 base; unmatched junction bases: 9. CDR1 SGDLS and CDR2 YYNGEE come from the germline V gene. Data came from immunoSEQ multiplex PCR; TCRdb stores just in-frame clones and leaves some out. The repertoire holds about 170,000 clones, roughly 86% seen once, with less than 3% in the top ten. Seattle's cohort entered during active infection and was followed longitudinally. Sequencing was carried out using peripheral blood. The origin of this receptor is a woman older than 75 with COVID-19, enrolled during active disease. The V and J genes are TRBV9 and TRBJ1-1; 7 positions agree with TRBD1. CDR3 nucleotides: TGTGCCAGCAGCGCGAAACGGGACAGACCGAACACTGAAGCTTTCTTT. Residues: CASSAKRDRPNTEAFF.